Listed here is a single T cell receptor beta chain. Antigen specificity is unknown. This entry comes from a study of OX40 agonist ivuxolimab in advanced cancers. The study, taken as a whole, reports: CD8+ T cells showed, on average, more clonal expansion than CD4+ cells. Researchers did not determine the expanded peripheral T cells' antigen specificity.

CDR1 and CDR2 (germline): MNHEY, SMNVEV (reference sequence). This CDR3 contains 13 residues. V lost 2 bases, J lost 4 bases, and 6 bases lay in between. The data were produced by immunoSEQ multiplex PCR, yet TCRdb's version contains in-frame clones alone and is incomplete. The sample holds about 51,000 clones; around nine tenths are singletons and the top ten take approximately 3.8%. The chain couples TRBV27 to TRBJ2-1; D uncertain. Sequences were derived from CD4+ or CD8+ T cells sorted from blood, sampled in a trial of the OX40 agonist ivuxolimab. The origin of this receptor is an adult with an advanced solid tumor such as melanoma, head and neck, liver or kidney cancer. The CDR3 sequence is CASSLQEYNEQFF. The DNA of the CDR3 is TGTGCCAGCAGTTTACAGGAGTACAATGAGCAGTTCTTC.